This TCR beta chain was obtained from a study of blood T cell repertoires in COVID-19. Individuals aged about 18 to 90 years were recruited from 20 to 25 US areas. Trimming took 7 bases from V and 1 from J, leaving 19 bases between them. The CDR3 consists of 16 residues. Germline-derived CDR1 and CDR2 are MDHEN and SYDVKM. Using immunoSEQ multiplex PCR, the repertoire was profiled, and TCRdb retains in-frame clones only, with some absent. The sample consists of approximately 280,000 clones, around 88% of them appearing once. This TCR was recovered from a woman in her 40s who had recovered from COVID-19. The sequenced sample consisted of PBMCs or T cells enriched from blood (not recorded which). The genes are TRBV28 and TRBJ1-1, with D uncertain. CDR3 coding DNA: TGTGCCAGCACCTCACCTTCGACGGGAAAGAACACTGAAGCTTTCTTT. It specifies CASTSPSTGKNTEAFF.